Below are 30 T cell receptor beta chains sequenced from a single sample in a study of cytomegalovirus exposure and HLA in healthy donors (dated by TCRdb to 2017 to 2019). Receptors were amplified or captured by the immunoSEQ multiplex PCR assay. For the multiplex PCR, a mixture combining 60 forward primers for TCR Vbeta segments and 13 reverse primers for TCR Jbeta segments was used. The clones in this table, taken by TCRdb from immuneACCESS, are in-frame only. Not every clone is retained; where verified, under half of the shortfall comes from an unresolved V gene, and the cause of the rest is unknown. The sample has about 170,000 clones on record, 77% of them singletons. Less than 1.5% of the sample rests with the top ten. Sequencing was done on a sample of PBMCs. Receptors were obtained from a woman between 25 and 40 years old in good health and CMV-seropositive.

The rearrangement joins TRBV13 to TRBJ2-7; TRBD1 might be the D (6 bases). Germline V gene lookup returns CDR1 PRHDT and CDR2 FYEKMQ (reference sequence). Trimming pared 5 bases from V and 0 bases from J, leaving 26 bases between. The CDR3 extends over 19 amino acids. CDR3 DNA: TGTGCCAGCAGCCTACAGGGCCTCCGTCACCTCGGTAGCTCCTACGAGCAGTACTTC. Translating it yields CASSLQGLRHLGSSYEQYF.

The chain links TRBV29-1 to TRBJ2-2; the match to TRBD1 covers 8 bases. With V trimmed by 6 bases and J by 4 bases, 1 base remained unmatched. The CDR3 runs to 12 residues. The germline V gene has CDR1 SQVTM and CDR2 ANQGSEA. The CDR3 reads CSVGTGTGELFF. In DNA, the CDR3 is TGCAGCGTAGGGACAGGCACCGGGGAGCTGTTTTTT.

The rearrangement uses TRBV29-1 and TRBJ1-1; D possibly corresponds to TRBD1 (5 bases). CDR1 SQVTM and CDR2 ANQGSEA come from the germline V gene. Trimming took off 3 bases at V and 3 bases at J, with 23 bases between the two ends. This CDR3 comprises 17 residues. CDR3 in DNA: TGCAGCGTTGACCGGGGCGGGGTTCGATTGGGGGACACTGAAGCTTTCTTT. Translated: CSVDRGGVRLGDTEAFF.

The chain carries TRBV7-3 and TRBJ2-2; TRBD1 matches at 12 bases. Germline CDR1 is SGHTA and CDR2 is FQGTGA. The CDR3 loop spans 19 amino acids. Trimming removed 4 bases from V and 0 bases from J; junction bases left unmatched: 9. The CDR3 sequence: CASSSYSGTGGSNTGELFF. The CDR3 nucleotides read TGTGCCAGCAGCTCATACTCCGGGACAGGGGGCTCGAACACCGGGGAGCTGTTTTTT.

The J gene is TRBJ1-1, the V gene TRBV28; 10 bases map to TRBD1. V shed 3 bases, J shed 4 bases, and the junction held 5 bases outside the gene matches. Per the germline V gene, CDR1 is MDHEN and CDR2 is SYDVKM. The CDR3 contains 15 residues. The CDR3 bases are TGTGCCAGCAGTTTGACAGGGGGCGCGAGCACTGAAGCTTTCTTT. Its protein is CASSLTGGASTEAFF.

The CDR3 sequence: CASSFQTSASTDTQYF. DNA of the CDR3: TGCGCCAGCAGCTTCCAGACTAGCGCGAGCACAGATACGCAGTATTTT. V usage is TRBV5-1 and J usage is TRBJ2-3; TRBD2 matches 8 bases. Trimming took 2 bases from V and 0 from J; bases not matched to a gene: 5. Germline-derived CDR1 and CDR2 are SGHRS and YFSETQ. This CDR3 comprises 16 residues.

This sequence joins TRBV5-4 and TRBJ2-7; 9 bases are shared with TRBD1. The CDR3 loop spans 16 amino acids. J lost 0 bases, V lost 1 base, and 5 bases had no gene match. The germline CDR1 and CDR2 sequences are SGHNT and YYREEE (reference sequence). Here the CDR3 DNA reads TGTGCCAGCAGCTTGTGGACAGGGGTCACCTCCTACGAGCAGTACTTC. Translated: CASSLWTGVTSYEQYF.

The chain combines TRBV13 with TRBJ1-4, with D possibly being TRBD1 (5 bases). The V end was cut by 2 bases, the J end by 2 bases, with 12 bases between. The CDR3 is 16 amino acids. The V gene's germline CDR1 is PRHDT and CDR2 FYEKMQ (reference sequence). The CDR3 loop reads CASSLRGGPTNEKLFF. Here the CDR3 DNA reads TGTGCCAGCAGCTTACGGGGGGGTCCGACTAATGAAAAACTGTTTTTT.

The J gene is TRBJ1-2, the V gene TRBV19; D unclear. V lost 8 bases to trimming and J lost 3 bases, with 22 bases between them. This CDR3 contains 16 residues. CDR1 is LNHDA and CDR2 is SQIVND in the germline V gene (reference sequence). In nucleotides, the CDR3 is TGTGCCAGTGGAAATATGTGGCAGCCACGGGACTATGGCTACACCTTC. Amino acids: CASGNMWQPRDYGYTF.

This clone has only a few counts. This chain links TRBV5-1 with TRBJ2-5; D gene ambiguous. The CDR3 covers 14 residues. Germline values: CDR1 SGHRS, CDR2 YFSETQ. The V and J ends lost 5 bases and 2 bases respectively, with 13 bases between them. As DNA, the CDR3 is TGCGCCAGCAGGCTCGGGTTAGGACAAGAGACCCAGTACTTC. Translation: CASRLGLGQETQYF.

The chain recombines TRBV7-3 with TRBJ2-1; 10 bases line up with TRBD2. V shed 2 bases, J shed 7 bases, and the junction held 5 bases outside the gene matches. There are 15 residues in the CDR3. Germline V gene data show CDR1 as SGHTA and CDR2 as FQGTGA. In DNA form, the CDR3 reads TGTGCCAGCAGCTTATCTAGCGGGAGTGTGAATGAGCAGTTCTTC. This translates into CASSLSSGSVNEQFF.

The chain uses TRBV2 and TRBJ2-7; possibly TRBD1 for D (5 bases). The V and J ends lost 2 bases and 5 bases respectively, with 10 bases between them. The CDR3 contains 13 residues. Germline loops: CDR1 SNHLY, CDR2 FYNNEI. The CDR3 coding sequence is TGTGCCAGCAGTGAACTTGGGGCCGACGAGCAGTACTTC. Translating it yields CASSELGADEQYF.

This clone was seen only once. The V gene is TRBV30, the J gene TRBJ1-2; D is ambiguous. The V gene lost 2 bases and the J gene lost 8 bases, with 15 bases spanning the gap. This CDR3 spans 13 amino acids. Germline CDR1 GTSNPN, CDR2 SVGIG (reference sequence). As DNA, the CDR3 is TGTGCCTGGAGTCCCGTCGGGGTAGGAGGCTACACCTTC. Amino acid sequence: CAWSPVGVGGYTF.

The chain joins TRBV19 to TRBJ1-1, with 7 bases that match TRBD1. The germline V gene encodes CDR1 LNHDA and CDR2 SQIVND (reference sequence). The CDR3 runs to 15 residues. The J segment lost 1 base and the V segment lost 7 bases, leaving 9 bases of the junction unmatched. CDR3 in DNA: TGTGCCAGTACCCGTGGGGGACAGCCGAACACTGAAGCTTTCTTT. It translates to CASTRGGQPNTEAFF.

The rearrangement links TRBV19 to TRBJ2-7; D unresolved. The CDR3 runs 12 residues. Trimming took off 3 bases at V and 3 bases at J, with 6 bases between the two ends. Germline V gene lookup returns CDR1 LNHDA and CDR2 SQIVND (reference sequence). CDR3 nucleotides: TGTGCCAGTAGTATGCCGGGCTACGAGCAGTACTTC. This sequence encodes CASSMPGYEQYF.

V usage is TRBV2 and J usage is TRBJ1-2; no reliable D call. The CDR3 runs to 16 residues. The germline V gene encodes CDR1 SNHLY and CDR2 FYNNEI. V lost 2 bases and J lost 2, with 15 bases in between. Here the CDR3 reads CASSELRQLSNYGYTF. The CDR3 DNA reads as TGTGCCAGCAGTGAATTGCGGCAATTGTCCAACTATGGCTACACCTTC.

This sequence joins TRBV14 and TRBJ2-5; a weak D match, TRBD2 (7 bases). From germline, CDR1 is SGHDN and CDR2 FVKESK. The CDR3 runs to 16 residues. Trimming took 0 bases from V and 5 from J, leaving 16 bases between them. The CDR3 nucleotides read TGTGCCAGCAGCCAAGATTCCGGGGGGCGCGACGAGACCCAGTACTTC. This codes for CASSQDSGGRDETQYF.

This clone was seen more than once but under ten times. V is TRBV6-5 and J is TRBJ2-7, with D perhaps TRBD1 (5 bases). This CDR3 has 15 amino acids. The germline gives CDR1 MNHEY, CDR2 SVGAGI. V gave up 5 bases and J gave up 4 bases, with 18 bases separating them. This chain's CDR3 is CASSTGERGKYEQYF. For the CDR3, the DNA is TGTGCCAGCAGTACCGGTGAAAGGGGAAAGTACGAGCAGTACTTC.

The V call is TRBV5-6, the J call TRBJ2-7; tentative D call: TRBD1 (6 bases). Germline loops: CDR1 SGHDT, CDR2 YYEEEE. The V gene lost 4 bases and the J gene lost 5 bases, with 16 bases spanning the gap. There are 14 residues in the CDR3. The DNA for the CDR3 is TGTGCCAGCAGCGAGTCCACAGGGAGCCACGAGCAGTACTTC. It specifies CASSESTGSHEQYF.

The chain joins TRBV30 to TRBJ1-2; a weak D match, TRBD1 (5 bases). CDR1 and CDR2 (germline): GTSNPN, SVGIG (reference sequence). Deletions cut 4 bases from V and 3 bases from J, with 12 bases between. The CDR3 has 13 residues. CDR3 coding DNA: TGTGCCTGGAACCTCGGGGGAGACTATGGCTACACCTTC. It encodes CAWNLGGDYGYTF.

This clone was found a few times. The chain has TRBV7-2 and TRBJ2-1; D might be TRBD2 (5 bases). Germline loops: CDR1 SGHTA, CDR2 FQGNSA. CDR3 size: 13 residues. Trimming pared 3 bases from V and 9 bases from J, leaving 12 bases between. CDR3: CASSLPPAGEQFF. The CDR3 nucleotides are TGTGCCAGCAGCTTGCCCCCGGCGGGTGAGCAGTTCTTC.

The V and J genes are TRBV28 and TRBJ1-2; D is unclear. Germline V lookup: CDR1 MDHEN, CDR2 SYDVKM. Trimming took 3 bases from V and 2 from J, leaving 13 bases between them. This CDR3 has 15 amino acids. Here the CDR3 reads CASSLMPVVNYGYTF. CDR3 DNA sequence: TGTGCCAGCAGTTTGATGCCCGTAGTAAACTATGGCTACACCTTC.

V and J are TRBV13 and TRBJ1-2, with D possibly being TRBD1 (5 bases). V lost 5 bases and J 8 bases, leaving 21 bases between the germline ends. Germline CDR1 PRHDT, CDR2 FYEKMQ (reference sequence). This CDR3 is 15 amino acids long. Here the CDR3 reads CASSPRNPGLKGYTF. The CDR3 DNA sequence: TGTGCCAGCAGCCCCCGGAACCCAGGGCTTAAAGGCTACACCTTC.

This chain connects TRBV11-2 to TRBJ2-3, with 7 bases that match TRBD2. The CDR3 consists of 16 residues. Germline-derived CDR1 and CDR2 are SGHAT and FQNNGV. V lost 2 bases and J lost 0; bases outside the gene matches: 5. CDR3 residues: CASSLLGGGSTDTQYF. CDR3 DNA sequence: TGTGCCAGCAGCTTATTAGGCGGGGGTAGCACAGATACGCAGTATTTT.

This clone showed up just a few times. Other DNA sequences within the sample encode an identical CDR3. The CDR3 protein is CASSLQVYNEQFF. The CDR3 DNA reads as TGTGCCAGCAGCTTACAGGTCTACAATGAGCAGTTCTTC. This chain joins TRBV7-2 and TRBJ2-1, with no clear D. This CDR3 has 13 amino acids. Trimming removed 2 bases from V and 3 bases from J, with 5 bases in between. The V gene's germline CDR1 is SGHTA and CDR2 FQGNSA.

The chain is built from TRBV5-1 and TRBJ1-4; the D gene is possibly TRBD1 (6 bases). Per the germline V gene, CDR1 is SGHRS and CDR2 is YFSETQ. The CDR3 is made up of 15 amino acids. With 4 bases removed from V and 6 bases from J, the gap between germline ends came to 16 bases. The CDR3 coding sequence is TGCGCCAGCAGCCCGGGGACACTTGGGGATGAAAAACTGTTTTTT. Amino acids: CASSPGTLGDEKLFF.

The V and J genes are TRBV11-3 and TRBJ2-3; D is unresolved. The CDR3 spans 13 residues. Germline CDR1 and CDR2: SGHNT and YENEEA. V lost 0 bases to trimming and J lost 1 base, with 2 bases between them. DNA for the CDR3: TGTGCCAGCAGCTTAGACGGCACAGATACGCAGTATTTT. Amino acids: CASSLDGTDTQYF.

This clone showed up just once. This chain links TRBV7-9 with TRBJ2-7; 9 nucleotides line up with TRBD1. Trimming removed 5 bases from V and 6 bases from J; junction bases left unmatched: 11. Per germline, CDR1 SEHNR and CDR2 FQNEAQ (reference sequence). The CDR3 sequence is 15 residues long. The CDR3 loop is CASSKGQGTMGEQYF. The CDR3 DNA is TGTGCCAGCAGCAAGGGACAGGGAACAATGGGCGAGCAGTACTTC.

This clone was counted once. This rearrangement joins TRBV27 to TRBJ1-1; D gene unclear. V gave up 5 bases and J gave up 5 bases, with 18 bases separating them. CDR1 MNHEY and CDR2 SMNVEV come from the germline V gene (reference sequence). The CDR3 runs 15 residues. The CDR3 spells CASSPTPEVGTEAFF. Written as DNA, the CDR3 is TGTGCCAGCAGTCCCACACCGGAGGTGGGAACTGAAGCTTTCTTT.

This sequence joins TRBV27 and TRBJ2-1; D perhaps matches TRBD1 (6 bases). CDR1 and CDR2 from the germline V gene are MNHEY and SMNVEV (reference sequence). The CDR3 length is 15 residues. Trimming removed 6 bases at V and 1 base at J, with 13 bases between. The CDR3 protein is CASRSGVGSYNEQFF. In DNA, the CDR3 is TGTGCCAGCAGATCAGGGGTGGGATCCTACAATGAGCAGTTCTTC.